One sample yielded the 23 T cell receptor beta chains listed below, sequenced in a study of shared clonotypes between healthy human individuals. The repertoire was sequenced with immunoSEQ multiplex PCR; TCRdb's copy has only in-frame clones and lacks some. The data hold some 2.3 million clones, with 80% to 95% observed a single time. The sample consisted of naive CD4+ T cells from PBMCs. Subset indicated: CD45RA+ positively selected. The receptors stem from a man aged 18 to 29 in good health. Some clones in this sample may be carry-over from other donors' samples.

The CDR3 DNA reads TGTGCCAGCTCACCATCCACTGGGGATGAAAAACTGTTTTTT. Encoded protein: CASSPSTGDEKLFF. The chain carries TRBV18 and TRBJ1-4, with unresolved D. CDR3 length equals 14 residues. Trimming took 2 bases from V and 6 from J, leaving 10 bases between them. CDR1 is KGHSH and CDR2 is LQKENI in the germline V gene.

This clone was detected a few times. Other DNA sequences of this sample code for an identical CDR3. The rearrangement uses TRBV2 and TRBJ1-1; D uncertain. Germline lookup yields CDR1 SNHLY and CDR2 FYNNEI. This CDR3 comprises 11 residues. Trimming left V 5 bases short and J 0 bases short, with 1 base between. For the CDR3, the DNA is TGTGCCAGCAGTTTGAACACTGAAGCTTTCTTT. It is translated as CASSLNTEAFF.

The gene calls are TRBV19 and TRBJ2-7; D is possibly TRBD1 (5 bases). Per the germline V gene, CDR1 is LNHDA and CDR2 is SQIVND (reference sequence). Trimming removed 10 bases from V and 3 bases from J, with 16 bases in between. This CDR3 is built from 13 residues. The CDR3 is CATKTSRGYEQYF. CDR3 nucleotides: TGTGCCACCAAGACGAGTAGGGGCTACGAGCAGTACTTC.

V gene TRBV18 combines with J gene TRBJ1-1; TRBD1 might be the D (6 bases). Trimming removed 5 bases from V and 1 base from J, with 14 bases in between. CDR3 length: 15 amino acids. Germline CDR1 reads KGHSH; CDR2 reads LQKENI. CDR3 nucleotides: TGTGCCAGCTCATCCCTCGGGGGCGCGAACACTGAAGCTTTCTTT. Translated: CASSSLGGANTEAFF.

The chain carries TRBV18 and TRBJ1-1; TRBD1 agrees at 8 bases. The CDR3 is made up of 15 amino acids. The germline V gene has CDR1 KGHSH and CDR2 LQKENI. V shed 1 base and J 0 bases; nucleotides not matched to a gene: 1. This CDR3 reads CASSPQGQVNTEAFF. The CDR3 nucleotides read TGTGCCAGCTCACCACAGGGACAGGTGAACACTGAAGCTTTCTTT.

This rearrangement joins TRBV27 to TRBJ2-3; D may be TRBD1 (5 bases). Germline V gene lookup returns CDR1 MNHEY and CDR2 SMNVEV (reference sequence). The length of the CDR3 is 16 residues. V was clipped by 7 bases and J by 6 bases, with 23 bases between them. The DNA of the CDR3 is TGTGCCAGCAACCCATACCCCCGCCAGGGTGGTGATACGCAGTATTTT. Translation gives CASNPYPRQGGDTQYF.

This chain joins TRBV27 and TRBJ2-1, with TRBD1 identical over 11 bases. The V segment lost 4 bases and the J segment 6 bases; nucleotides outside the gene matches: 2. CDR1 is MNHEY and CDR2 is SMNVEV in the germline V gene (reference sequence). The CDR3 is made up of 14 amino acids. The DNA for the CDR3 is TGTGCCAGCAGTTGGGGACAGGGGGTCAATGAGCAGTTCTTC. The encoded protein is CASSWGQGVNEQFF.

This chain uses TRBV10-1 with TRBJ2-7; D may match TRBD1 or TRBD2 (6 bases each). Per germline, CDR1 WNHNN and CDR2 SYGVQD (reference sequence). CDR3 length: 14 amino acids. V lost 4 bases to trimming and J lost 3 bases, with 13 bases between them. CDR3 DNA sequence: TGCGCCAGCAGTGGGAGGGGGGAGAGCTACGAGCAGTACTTC. Its translation is CASSGRGESYEQYF.

V and J are TRBV28 and TRBJ1-3; D unclear. Germline V gene lookup returns CDR1 MDHEN and CDR2 SYDVKM. The CDR3 has 13 residues. The V gene lost 8 bases and the J gene lost 3 bases, with 11 bases spanning the gap. CDR3 nucleotides: TGTGCCAGCTTATTCGCAATTGGAAACACCATATATTTT. This translates into CASLFAIGNTIYF.

This clone was found once. This rearrangement joins TRBV2 to TRBJ2-3, with D possibly matching TRBD1 (5 bases). The CDR3 length is 15 residues. CDR1 SNHLY and CDR2 FYNNEI come from the germline V gene. Trimming shortened V by 6 bases and J by 0 bases, and 13 bases separated the two germline ends. The DNA for the CDR3 is TGTGCCAGCAGACTACTTAGGGGTAGCACAGATACGCAGTATTTT. Protein product: CASRLLRGSTDTQYF.

The chain uses TRBV5-1 and TRBJ2-7; either TRBD1 or TRBD2 may fit D (6 bases each). The CDR3 length is 16 residues. V was cut by 4 bases and J by 4 bases, with 21 bases left in between. Germline V gene lookup returns CDR1 SGHRS and CDR2 YFSETQ. CDR3 loop: CASSEALGGRVYEQYF. The CDR3 DNA sequence: TGCGCCAGCAGCGAGGCTCTTGGGGGGCGAGTTTACGAGCAGTACTTC.

The chain's CDR3 is CASSPRGSILGGETQYF. The CDR3 DNA is TGTGCCAGCAGCCCTAGGGGGTCAATATTGGGAGGAGAGACCCAGTACTTC. This chain links TRBV7-2 with TRBJ2-5, with D perhaps matching TRBD1 or TRBD2 (6 bases each). Germline V gene sequence: CDR1 SGHTA, CDR2 FQGNSA. The CDR3 extends over 17 amino acids. Between the trimmed V and J ends, which lost 5 bases and 4 bases, there was a span of 23 bases.

The J gene is TRBJ2-2, the V gene TRBV27; 7 nucleotides agree with TRBD2. The trim removed 8 bases at V and 5 bases at J, leaving 5 bases unmatched. Germline loops: CDR1 MNHEY, CDR2 SMNVEV (reference sequence). This CDR3 is 13 amino acids long. This CDR3 is CASGRAATGELFF. The CDR3 bases are TGTGCCAGCGGGAGGGCCGCGACCGGGGAGCTGTTTTTT.

The chain has TRBV6-1 and TRBJ1-1; D is unclear. The germline V gene encodes CDR1 MNHNS and CDR2 SASEGT. Deletions cut 10 bases from V and 8 bases from J, with 20 bases between. The CDR3 runs to 13 residues. In DNA form, the CDR3 reads TGTGCCAACACCGAGCAATTCGGGAAGGAAGCTTTCTTT. It encodes CANTEQFGKEAFF.

This rearrangement joins TRBV5-1 to TRBJ2-2; 8 bases are shared with TRBD1. Germline CDR1 SGHRS, CDR2 YFSETQ. The CDR3 is made up of 18 amino acids. After removal of 4 bases from V and 0 bases from J, the junction contained 11 bases not matched to a gene. CDR3 nucleotide sequence: TGCGCCAGCAGCGCAGGCAGACAGGGGTTGGCGAACACCGGGGAGCTGTTTTTT. Translation: CASSAGRQGLANTGELFF.

The chain couples TRBV5-5 to TRBJ1-2; D is possibly TRBD1 (5 bases). Trimming took off 4 bases at V and 3 bases at J, with 16 bases between the two ends. Germline CDR1 is SGHKS and CDR2 is YYEKEE (reference sequence). This CDR3 region has 15 residues. This chain's CDR3 is CASSPSGAGDYGYTF. Written as DNA, the CDR3 is TGTGCCAGCAGCCCAAGTGGGGCGGGGGACTATGGCTACACCTTC. Filled out from reference TRBV5-5 and TRBJ1-2, the complete variable domain reads DAGVTQSPTHLIKTRGQQVTLRCSPISGHKSVSWYQQVLGQGPQFIFQYYEKEERGRGNFPDRFSARQFPNYSSELNVNALLLGDSALYLCASSPSGAGDYGYTFGSGTRLTVV.

The rearrangement links TRBV19 to TRBJ2-7; the D gene is possibly TRBD2 (6 bases). This CDR3 has 16 residues. Trimming pared 3 bases from V and 4 bases from J, leaving 19 bases between. Per germline, CDR1 LNHDA and CDR2 SQIVND (reference sequence). CDR3 in amino acids: CASSIRSGLLGYEQYF. As DNA, the CDR3 is TGTGCCAGTAGTATCCGTTCGGGACTCTTAGGATACGAGCAGTACTTC.

Turning to this clone: Distinct nucleotide sequences in the sample also encode this CDR3. V and J are TRBV9 and TRBJ2-5; weak D call: TRBD2 (5 bases). Trimming pared 4 bases from V and 2 bases from J, leaving 12 bases between. The CDR3 has 14 residues. CDR1 and CDR2 from the germline V gene are SGDLS and YYNGEE. CDR3 bases: TGTGCCAGCAGCTCGCGGACGGGGCAAGAGACCCAGTACTTC. It yields the protein CASSSRTGQETQYF.

The chain combines TRBV18 with TRBJ2-5, with TRBD2 matching 9 bases. Trimming took 6 bases from V and 4 from J; bases not matched to a gene: 9. The CDR3 has 15 residues. The germline V gene has CDR1 KGHSH and CDR2 LQKENI. As DNA, the CDR3 is TGTGCCAGCTCCTCCAAGGCGGGAGGGTCAGAGACCCAGTACTTC. Protein sequence: CASSSKAGGSETQYF.

The chain carries TRBV2 and TRBJ2-3; D may be TRBD1 (5 bases). V was shortened by 4 bases and J by 6 bases, with 14 bases between the two germline ends. Germline V gene lookup returns CDR1 SNHLY and CDR2 FYNNEI. The length of the CDR3 is 14 residues. In nucleotides, the CDR3 is TGTGCCAGCAGTGTAAGGGGAAACATCGATACGCAGTATTTT. Its protein product is CASSVRGNIDTQYF.

The chain uses TRBV25-1 and TRBJ1-5; the D is unclear. The CDR3 extends over 13 amino acids. V was trimmed by 5 bases and J by 7 bases, leaving 12 bases between them. Per the germline V gene, CDR1 is MGHDK and CDR2 is SYGVNS. CDR3 protein: CASSRGIGQPQHF. CDR3 in DNA: TGTGCCAGCAGTAGAGGGATTGGGCAGCCCCAGCATTTT.

Turning to this clone: The identical CDR3 is also encoded by other nucleotide sequences in the sample. The chain joins TRBV18 to TRBJ1-2; 8 bases match TRBD1. This CDR3 has 13 amino acids. V was pared by 3 bases and J by 8 bases, with 5 bases of the junction left unmatched. Germline CDR1 and CDR2: KGHSH and LQKENI. The CDR3 DNA reads TGTGCCAGCTCACCCGGACAGGGTGGGGGCTACACCTTC. Its translation is CASSPGQGGGYTF. Variable domain in full (rest from reference TRBV18 and TRBJ1-2): NAGVMQNPRHLVRRRGQEARLRCSPMKGHSHVYWYRQLPEEGLKFMVYLQKENIIDESGMPKERFSAEFPKEGPSILRIQQVVRGDSAAYFCASSPGQGGGYTFGSGTRLTVV.

V usage is TRBV19 and J usage is TRBJ1-2; D perhaps matches TRBD1 (6 bases). This CDR3 spans 13 amino acids. V lost 6 bases, J lost 4 bases, and 12 bases lay in between. Per the germline V gene, CDR1 is LNHDA and CDR2 is SQIVND (reference sequence). Written as DNA, the CDR3 is TGTGCCAGTAGGACAGGCGGTAGCTATGGCTACACCTTC. Translating it yields CASRTGGSYGYTF.